This entry lists 4 T cell receptor beta chains sequenced from one sample in a study of blood T cell repertoires in COVID-19. Profiling relied on immunoSEQ multiplex PCR, and the TCRdb table lists in-frame clones only, not all of them. The data contain roughly 150,000 clones, 80% to 90% of them singletons. The sample comprised peripheral blood. The origin of the receptors is a man aged 60 to 69 with acute or convalescent COVID-19.

The chain combines TRBV18 with TRBJ2-2, with D possibly TRBD1 on 6 matching bases. CDR3 length: 15 amino acids. Germline V gene lookup returns CDR1 KGHSH and CDR2 LQKENI. With 2 bases removed from V and 0 bases from J, the gap between germline ends came to 7 bases. CDR3 sequence (DNA): TGTGCCAGCTCACCAGGACAGTCGAACACCGGGGAGCTGTTTTTT. As protein: CASSPGQSNTGELFF.

The V and J genes are TRBV20-1 and TRBJ2-7; 11 bases fit TRBD2. Germline lookup yields CDR1 DFQATT and CDR2 SNEGSKA (reference sequence). Unmatched junction bases numbered 6, after V lost 6 bases and J lost 2 bases. This CDR3 comprises 14 residues. This CDR3 reads CSASGTSGTYEQYF. In DNA form, the CDR3 reads TGCAGTGCGAGTGGGACTAGCGGTACCTACGAGCAGTACTTC.

A few counts support this clone. The J gene is TRBJ1-1, the V gene TRBV6-5; 10 bases agree with TRBD1. CDR1 and CDR2 from the germline V gene are MNHEY and SVGAGI. The CDR3 is 15 amino acids. The trim removed 2 bases at V and 7 bases at J, leaving 7 bases unmatched. The CDR3 DNA follows: TGTGCCAGCAGTTACCCCGGGACAGGGGCGGGTGAAGCTTTCTTT. As protein: CASSYPGTGAGEAFF.

The rearrangement links TRBV18 to TRBJ1-5; 7 bases agree with TRBD1. The CDR3 loop spans 13 amino acids. With V trimmed by 6 bases and J by 5 bases, 4 bases remained unmatched. CDR1 and CDR2 from the germline V gene are KGHSH and LQKENI. CDR3 bases: TGTGCCAGCTCTAGGGACAGCGATCAGCCCCAGCATTTT. This gives the protein CASSRDSDQPQHF. The full variable domain, in which reference TRBV18 and TRBJ1-5 provide the parts outside the CDR3, is NAGVMQNPRHLVRRRGQEARLRCSPMKGHSHVYWYRQLPEEGLKFMVYLQKENIIDESGMPKERFSAEFPKEGPSILRIQQVVRGDSAAYFCASSRDSDQPQHFGDGTRLSIL.